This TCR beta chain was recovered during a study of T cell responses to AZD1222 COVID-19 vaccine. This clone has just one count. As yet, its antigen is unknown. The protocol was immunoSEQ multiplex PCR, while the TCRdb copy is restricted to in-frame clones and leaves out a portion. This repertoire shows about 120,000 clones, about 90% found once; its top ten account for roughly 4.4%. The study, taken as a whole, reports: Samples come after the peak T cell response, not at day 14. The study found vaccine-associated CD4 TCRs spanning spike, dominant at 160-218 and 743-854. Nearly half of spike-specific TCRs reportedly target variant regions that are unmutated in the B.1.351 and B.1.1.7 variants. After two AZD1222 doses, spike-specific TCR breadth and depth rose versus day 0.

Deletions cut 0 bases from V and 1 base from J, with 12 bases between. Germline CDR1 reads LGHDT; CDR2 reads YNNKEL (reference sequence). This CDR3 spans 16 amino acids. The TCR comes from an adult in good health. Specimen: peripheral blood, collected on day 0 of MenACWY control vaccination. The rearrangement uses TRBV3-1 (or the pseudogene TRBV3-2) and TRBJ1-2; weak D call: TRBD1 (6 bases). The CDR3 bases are TGTGCCAGCAGCCAAGAAAAGGGGGGGGTTAACTATGGCTACACCTTC. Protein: CASSQEKGGVNYGYTF.